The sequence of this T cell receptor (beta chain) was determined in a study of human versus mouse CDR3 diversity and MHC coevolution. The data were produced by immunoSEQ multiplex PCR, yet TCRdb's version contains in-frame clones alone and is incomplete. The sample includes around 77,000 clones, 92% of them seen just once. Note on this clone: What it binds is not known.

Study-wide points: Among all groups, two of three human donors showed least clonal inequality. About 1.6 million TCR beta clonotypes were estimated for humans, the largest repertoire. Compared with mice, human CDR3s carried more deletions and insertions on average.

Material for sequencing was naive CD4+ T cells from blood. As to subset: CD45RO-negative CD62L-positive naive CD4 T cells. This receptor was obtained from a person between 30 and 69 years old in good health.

The CDR3 here is CASSRTGVNGYTF. For the CDR3, the DNA is TGTGCCAGCAGCCGGACAGGGGTCAATGGCTACACCTTC. This chain uses TRBV11-2 with TRBJ1-2; 9 bases map to TRBD1. The germline CDR1 and CDR2 sequences are SGHAT and FQNNGV. The junction had 4 bases not matched to a gene; V was cut back by 5 bases and J by 6 bases. The CDR3 contains 13 residues.